The source of this T cell receptor beta chain is a study of PD-1 blockade in classical Hodgkin lymphoma. This clone was seen a handful of times. Germline-derived CDR1 and CDR2 are SGHDT and YYEEEE. The CDR3 has 18 residues. The V and J ends lost 5 bases and 0 bases respectively, with 18 bases between them. The time point was: cycle 4 day 1 (C4D1), after more than five weeks of nivolumab. Relapse after autologous stem cell transplantation occurred in every patient, and brentuximab vedotin exposure varied. This table comes from immunoSEQ multiplex PCR, and its TCRdb copy is limited to in-frame clones, with some not included. The sample holds tens of thousands of clones; more than 60% are singletons and the top ten take about 9.1%.

The TCR sequence derives from a human donor with classical Hodgkin lymphoma. This rearrangement joins TRBV5-6 to TRBJ2-6, with no clear D. Sequencing used peripheral blood mononuclear cells (PBMCs), obtained before the fourth cycle of nivolumab. DNA of the CDR3: TGTGCCAGCAGATCTACAGCTACCTGGACCTCTGGGGCCAACGTCCTGACTTTC. As protein: CASRSTATWTSGANVLTF.